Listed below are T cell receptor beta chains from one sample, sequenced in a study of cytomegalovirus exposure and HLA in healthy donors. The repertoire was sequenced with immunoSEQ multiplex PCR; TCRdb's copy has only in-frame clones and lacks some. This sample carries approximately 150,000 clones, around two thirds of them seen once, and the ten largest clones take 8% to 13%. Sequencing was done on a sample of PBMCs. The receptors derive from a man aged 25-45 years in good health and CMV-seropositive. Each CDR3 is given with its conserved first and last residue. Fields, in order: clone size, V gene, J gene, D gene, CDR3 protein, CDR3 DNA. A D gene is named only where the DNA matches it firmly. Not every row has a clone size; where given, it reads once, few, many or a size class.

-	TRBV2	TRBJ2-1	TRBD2	CASSEAVPSGGGEQFF	TGTGCCAGCAGTGAAGCCGTACCTAGCGGGGGCGGTGAGCAGTTCTTC
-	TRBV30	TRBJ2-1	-	CAWSDSMEQFF	TGTGCCTGGAGTGATTCTATGGAGCAGTTCTTC
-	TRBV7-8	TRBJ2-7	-	CASSPLSGLSYEQYF	TGTGCCAGCAGCCCACTTAGCGGACTTTCCTACGAGCAGTACTTC
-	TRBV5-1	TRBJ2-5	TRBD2	CASSSPAGGPQETQYF	TGCGCCAGCAGCTCCCCGGCGGGAGGCCCTCAAGAGACCCAGTACTTC
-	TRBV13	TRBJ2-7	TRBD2	CASSLRTSGSNEQYF	TGTGCCAGCAGCCTACGGACTAGCGGGAGCAACGAGCAGTACTTC
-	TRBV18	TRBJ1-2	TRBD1	CASSPGQSQLYGYTF	TGTGCCAGCTCACCGGGACAGTCGCAGCTCTATGGCTACACCTTC
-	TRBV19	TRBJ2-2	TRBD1	CASKGQGFTGELFF	TGTGCCAGTAAGGGACAGGGCTTTACCGGGGAGCTGTTTTTT
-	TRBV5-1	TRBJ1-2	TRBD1	CASSLRRQGDYGYTF	TGCGCCAGCAGCTTGCGCCGACAGGGGGACTATGGCTACACCTTC
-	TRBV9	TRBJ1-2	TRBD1	CASSPTGGVYGYTF	TGTGCCAGCAGCCCGACAGGGGGCGTCTATGGCTACACCTTC
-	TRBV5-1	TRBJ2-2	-	CASSLVSSGLTGELFF	TGCGCCAGCAGCTTGGTTAGTAGCGGACTAACCGGGGAGCTGTTTTTT
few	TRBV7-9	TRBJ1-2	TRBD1	CASSFSGTANINYGYTF	TGTGCCAGCAGCTTCTCCGGGACAGCGAATATAAACTATGGCTACACCTTC
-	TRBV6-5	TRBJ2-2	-	CASSDSLTGELFF	TGTGCCTCTTCCGACAGCCTCACCGGGGAGCTGTTTTTT
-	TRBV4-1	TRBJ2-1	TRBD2	CASSQGSLAGSWDEQFF	TGCGCCAGCAGCCAAGGATCACTAGCGGGTAGCTGGGATGAGCAGTTCTTC
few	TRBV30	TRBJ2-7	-	CAWSKLRGERAYEQYF	TGTGCCTGGAGTAAGTTGCGCGGGGAAAGAGCGTACGAGCAGTACTTC
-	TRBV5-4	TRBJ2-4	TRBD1	CASSHQPGQGQNIQYF	TGTGCCAGCAGCCACCAGCCTGGACAGGGGCAAAACATTCAGTACTTC
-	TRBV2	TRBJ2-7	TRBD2	CASSESGRAGEQYF	TGTGCCAGCAGTGAAAGTGGGAGGGCGGGCGAGCAGTACTTC
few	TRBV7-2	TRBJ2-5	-	CASSSPTAGQETQYF	TGTGCCAGCAGCTCACCTACGGCGGGACAAGAGACCCAGTACTTC
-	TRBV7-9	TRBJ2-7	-	CGVGQGAYEQYF	TGTGGAGTAGGGCAGGGCGCCTACGAGCAGTACTTC
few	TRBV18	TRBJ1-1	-	CASSPGGVGTEAFF	TGTGCCAGCTCACCAGGAGGGGTTGGCACTGAAGCTTTCTTT
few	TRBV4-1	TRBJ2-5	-	CASSQVLEQETQYF	TGTGCCAGCAGCCAGGTTCTGGAGCAAGAGACCCAGTACTTC
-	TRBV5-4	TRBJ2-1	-	CASSFFVNEQFF	TGTGCCAGCAGCTTCTTTGTCAATGAGCAGTTCTTC
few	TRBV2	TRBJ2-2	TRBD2	CASRWTSGDTGELFF	TGTGCCAGCAGATGGACTAGCGGGGACACCGGGGAGCTGTTTTTT
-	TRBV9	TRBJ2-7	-	CASSVAPTPSYEQYF	TGTGCCAGCAGCGTAGCTCCTACCCCCTCCTACGAGCAGTACTTC
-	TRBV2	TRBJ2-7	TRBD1	CASEVDRGPYEQYF	TGTGCCAGCGAAGTGGACAGGGGGCCCTACGAGCAGTACTTC
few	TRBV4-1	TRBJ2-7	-	CASSQGDYEGFEQYF	TGCGCCAGCAGCCAAGGAGACTACGAGGGATTCGAGCAGTACTTC
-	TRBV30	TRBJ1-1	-	CAWNLGVTMNTEAFF	TGTGCCTGGAATCTAGGGGTCACCATGAACACTGAAGCTTTCTTT
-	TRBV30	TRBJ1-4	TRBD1	CAWSMGQGREKLFF	TGTGCCTGGAGTATGGGACAGGGAAGGGAAAAACTGTTTTTT
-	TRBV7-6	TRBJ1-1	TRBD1	CASSTRLDRDETEAFF	TGTGCCAGCAGCACTCGTCTAGACAGGGATGAGACTGAAGCTTTCTTT
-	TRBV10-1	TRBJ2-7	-	CASSENRHSSYEQYF	TGCGCCAGCAGTGAGAACCGACACTCCTCCTACGAGCAGTACTTC
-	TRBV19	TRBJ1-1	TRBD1	CASNRGTAENTEAFF	TGTGCCAGTAATAGGGGGACAGCAGAAAACACTGAAGCTTTCTTT
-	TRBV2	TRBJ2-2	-	CASSYSPPNTGELFF	TGTGCCAGCTCCTACAGCCCCCCGAACACCGGGGAGCTGTTTTTT
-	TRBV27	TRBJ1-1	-	CASSTGRLNTEAFF	TGTGCCAGCAGCACAGGCCGGTTGAACACTGAAGCTTTCTTT
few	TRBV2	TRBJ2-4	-	CASKDSPSAKNIQYF	TGTGCCAGCAAAGACTCCCCGTCGGCCAAAAACATTCAGTACTTC
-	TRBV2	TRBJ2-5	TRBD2	CASSAGLAGTETQYF	TGTGCCAGCAGTGCGGGACTAGCGGGAACCGAGACCCAGTACTTC
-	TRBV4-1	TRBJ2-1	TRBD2	CASSQGVGLAINEQFF	TGCGCCAGCAGCCAGGGGGTGGGACTAGCGATAAATGAGCAGTTCTTC
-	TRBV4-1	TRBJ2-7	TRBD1	CASSQMTGVSSYEQYF	TGCGCCAGCAGCCAGATGACAGGGGTAAGCTCCTACGAGCAGTACTTC
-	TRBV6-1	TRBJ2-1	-	CASSELGSSNEQFF	TGTGCCAGCAGTGAACTTGGTAGTTCCAATGAGCAGTTCTTC
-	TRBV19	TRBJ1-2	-	CASSSYTGNYGYTF	TGTGCCAGTAGTTCCTACACAGGGAACTATGGCTACACCTTC
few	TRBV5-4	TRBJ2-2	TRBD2	CASRLAGSGELFF	TGTGCCAGCAGACTAGCGGGATCCGGGGAGCTGTTTTTT
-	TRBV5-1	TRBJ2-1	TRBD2	CASKSGGESSYNEQFF	TGCGCCAGTAAAAGCGGGGGGGAGTCCTCCTACAATGAGCAGTTCTTC
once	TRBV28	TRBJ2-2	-	CASSTRGYTGELFF	TGTGCCAGCAGCACCCGGGGGTACACCGGGGAGCTGTTTTTT
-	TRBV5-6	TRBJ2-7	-	CASSWGLGEQYF	TGTGCCAGCAGCTGGGGACTCGGGGAGCAGTACTTC
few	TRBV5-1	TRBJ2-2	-	CASTDTGELFF	TGCGCCAGCACGGACACCGGGGAGCTGTTTTTT
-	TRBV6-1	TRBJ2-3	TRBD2	CASSEAGLAGDLDTQYF	TGTGCCAGCAGTGAAGCTGGTCTAGCGGGAGATTTGGATACGCAGTATTTT
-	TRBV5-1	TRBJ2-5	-	CASSPYGGAETQYF	TGCGCCAGCAGCCCCTATGGGGGGGCTGAGACCCAGTACTTC
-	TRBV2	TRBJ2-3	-	CASSEALFRRAPGDTQYF	TGTGCCAGCAGTGAAGCGCTGTTCCGCCGAGCACCAGGGGATACGCAGTATTTT
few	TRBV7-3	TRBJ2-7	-	CASSLGSGSTYEQYF	TGTGCCAGCAGCTTAGGGAGTGGTAGCACCTACGAGCAGTACTTC
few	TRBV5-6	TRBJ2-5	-	CASSPTTAPETQYF	TGTGCCAGCAGCCCTACCACTGCCCCAGAGACCCAGTACTTC